Included here is one T cell receptor beta chain sequence, with context. This clone's antigen is unknown. No quality values exist for individual bases; no much larger clone is one base distant. TCR CDR3 regions were amplified from genomic DNA by multiplex PCR using the deep immunoSEQ assay. Extracted genomic DNA from each cell subset was distributed evenly across all wells of several immunoSEQ 96-well plates, and each plate was treated as a replicate. For sorted subsets, 150 to 250 ng genomic DNA, equal to 25,000 to 35,000 T cell genomes, was loaded into each replicate PCR. Purified libraries were measured with a Qubit 3.0 fluorometer, size-checked on a Bioanalyzer 2100, and measured again with the KAPA Library Quantification kit. Each immunoSEQ 96-well plate was sequenced on its own single-read 150-cycle Illumina NextSeq 550 flow cell. Per the source publication's procedure: Because the immunoSEQ output included only junctional sequences and no quality scores, the filtering could not be the same as the filtering used for full-length reads. Sequences were annotated with PyIR, a Python wrapper for IgBLAST v1.9, using IMGT germline references to assign V/J genes and CDR3. Reads were removed for weak V/J assignments (E-value above 1e-6), missing CDR3, stop codons, out-of-frame junctions, or ambiguous translated residues. A V3J clonotype was defined by an identical inferred V gene, J gene, and CDR3 amino acid sequence. The percentage overlap between two repertoires was calculated by dividing the number of shared unique clonotypes by the size of the smaller repertoire. Three approaches were used to assess repertoire richness: RTK rarefaction, the Chao1 estimator, and Recon v2.1 estimates of unobserved clonotypes. Generation probabilities were computed with OLGA for all TCRbeta clonotypes obtained by the gDNA method from four donors. This immuneACCESS table, as held by TCRdb, lists in-frame sequences with V and J called but not all clones. Of the missing ones, under half trace to an unresolved V gene in checked studies; the others have no known cause. V and J calls and clone size are those listed in that table; D and trimming were worked out from the DNA. The sample data list more than 2 million clones, and just under 95% of these were observed just once. The biggest ten clones account for 0.85% to 1.3% of the sample.

These data originate in a study of shared clonotypes between healthy human individuals (dated by TCRdb to 2019 to 2021). About the full investigation: The cohort included a few men and two women between 18 and 49 years of age. Per donor, three plates each were used for CD4 naive and CD4 memory, two for CD8 naive, and one for CD8 memory. Blood TCR repertoires of a handful of healthy adults were deeply sequenced to estimate repertoire size and the extent of clonotype sharing between individuals. Libraries were prepared and TCR repertoires were sequenced by different laboratories using diverse techniques, in order to increase sequencing depth and limit assay-specific biases. Each donor's leukapheresis produced roughly between about 0.9 and 9.5 billion PBMCs. The investigation overall reported the following: Incomplete sequencing was indicated by rarefaction of sorted-subset datasets, despite the large sequencing depth. Based on pairwise subsampling, the degree of clonotype sharing among donors was expected to be affected by sequencing depth. Around 5% of naive CD4, approximately 3.7% of naive CD8, 2.3% of memory CD4, and approximately 0.4% of memory CD8 clonotypes were shared across a few donors. Because the study included only a small number of donors, the genetic and exposure-history diversity represented was limited. Naive subsets generally had larger estimated clonotype richness than memory subsets did. Sampling was restricted to blood, and TCR repertoires in tissues likely differ from the TCR repertoires found in blood. Compared with non-shared clonotypes, clonotypes shared by all four sorted-subset donors had higher generation probabilities.

CD8 naive samples were obtained by positive selection for CCR7 among CD45RO-negative cells, yielding a CD45RA+CCR7+ population from which TemRA cells were excluded. The donors were healthy, HIV-negative adults with no recently reported acute infections or vaccinations. Every donor was a Caucasian adult living in Nashville, Tennessee, USA. After blood collection by leukapheresis, PBMCs were isolated using Ficoll-Histopaque density gradient centrifugation and then cryopreserved in the vapor phase of liquid nitrogen. Analytical flow cytometry was used to check the purity and quantity of every magnetically sorted T cell population. Genomic DNA was isolated from each sorted fraction and quantified by UV absorbance on a Nanodrop 2000c. Sequencing was carried out using naive CD8+ T cells sorted from blood. The cell subset or site label on this specimen signifies: CD45RA+CCR7+. The sequence was collected from a man aged 18-30 years in good health.

CDR3 reads: CASSAWGGLASGNTIYF. DNA sequence: TGTGCCAGCAGCGCGTGGGGGGGATTGGCCTCTGGAAACACCATATATTTT. The chain couples TRBV9 to TRBJ1-3; TRBD1 might be the D gene, on 5 matching bases. The CDR3 sequence holds 17 residues, the cysteine and phenylalanine included. Of all the DNA, just the CDR3 is kept, 51 bases in frame from base 1. CDR1 is given as SGDLS and CDR2 as YYNGEE, both from the germline V gene. Trimming costs V 3 bases and J 0 bases, and their ends lie 16 bases apart.